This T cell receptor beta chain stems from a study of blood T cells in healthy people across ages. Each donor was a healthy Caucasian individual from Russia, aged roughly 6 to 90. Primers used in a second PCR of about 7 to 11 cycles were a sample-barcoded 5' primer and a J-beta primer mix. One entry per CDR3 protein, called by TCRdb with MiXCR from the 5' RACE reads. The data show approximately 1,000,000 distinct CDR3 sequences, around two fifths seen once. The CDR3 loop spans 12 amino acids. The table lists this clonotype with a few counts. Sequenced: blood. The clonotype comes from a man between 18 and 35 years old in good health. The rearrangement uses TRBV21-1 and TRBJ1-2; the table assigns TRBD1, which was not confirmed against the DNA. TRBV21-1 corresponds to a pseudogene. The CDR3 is CASRPDSYGYTF. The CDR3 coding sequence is TGTGCCAGCAGGCCGGACTCCTATGGCTACACCTTC.